This T cell receptor (beta chain) is from a study of blood T cell repertoires in COVID-19. About the study: Whether acute or convalescent, the COVID-19 samples came from the United States, Italy and Spain. T cells, B-cell-depleted T cells, or PBMCs provided the cDNA or gDNA that served as material.

The CDR3 is made up of 14 amino acids. Trimming removed 0 bases at V and 1 base at J, with 7 bases between. Germline V gene lookup returns CDR1 MNHEY and CDR2 SVGAGI. Participants' own reports of clinical history determined their cohort assignment. Study processing details: Researchers report that nucleated cell counts were estimated from reference gene primer amplification. The data were produced by immunoSEQ multiplex PCR, yet TCRdb's version contains in-frame clones alone and is incomplete. D and trimming were read from the DNA, whereas the V and J calls and clone size are those reported in that table. The data show 200,000 to 250,000 clones, with roughly 89% seen just once and 10% held by the top ten.

Sequences were obtained from PBMCs or T cells enriched from blood (not recorded which). The sequence was collected from a man aged 18 to 30 with acute COVID-19. The chain joins TRBV6-5 to TRBJ2-7; perhaps TRBD1 as D (6 bases). The CDR3 loop is CASSYSRGSYEQYF. For the CDR3, the DNA is TGTGCCAGCAGTTACTCGAGGGGGTCCTACGAGCAGTACTTC.